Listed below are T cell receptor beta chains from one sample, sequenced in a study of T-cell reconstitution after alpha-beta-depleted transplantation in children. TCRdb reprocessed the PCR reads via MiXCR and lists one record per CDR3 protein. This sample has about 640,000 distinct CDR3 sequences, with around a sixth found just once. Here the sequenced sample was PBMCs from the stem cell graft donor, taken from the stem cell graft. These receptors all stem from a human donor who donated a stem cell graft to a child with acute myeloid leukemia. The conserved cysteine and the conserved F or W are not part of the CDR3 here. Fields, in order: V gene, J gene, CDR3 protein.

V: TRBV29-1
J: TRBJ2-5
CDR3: SVCTGQETQY

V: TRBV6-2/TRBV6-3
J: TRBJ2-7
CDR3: ASSYPYSESWAYEQY

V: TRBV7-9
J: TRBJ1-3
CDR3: ASSFWTGPSGNTIY

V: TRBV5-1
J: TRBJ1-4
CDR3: ASSQVGFGEKLF

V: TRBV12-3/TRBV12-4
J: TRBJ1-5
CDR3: ASSLMESNQPQH

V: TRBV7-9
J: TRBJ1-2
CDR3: ASSLGTEQWNYGYT

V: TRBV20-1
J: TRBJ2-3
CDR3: SARSLAGAKDTQY

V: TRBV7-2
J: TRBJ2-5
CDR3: ASSYARGEETQY

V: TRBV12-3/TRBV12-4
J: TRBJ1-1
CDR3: ASSRRAGRNTEAF

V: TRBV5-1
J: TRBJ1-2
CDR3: ASSLEGSSAYGYT

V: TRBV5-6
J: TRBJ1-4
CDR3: ASSPKGARDEKLF

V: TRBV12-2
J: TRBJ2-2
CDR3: ANRFNLRRGTNTGELF

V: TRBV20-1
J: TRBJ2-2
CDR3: SARVPREGRAGELF

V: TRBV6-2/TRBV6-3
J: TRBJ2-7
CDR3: ASSPTGNEQY

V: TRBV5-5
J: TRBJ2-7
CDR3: ASSPPRSSYEQY

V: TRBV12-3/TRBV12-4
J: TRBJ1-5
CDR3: ASSLIGADQPQH

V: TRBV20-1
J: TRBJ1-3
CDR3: SAETSDKLAGNTIY

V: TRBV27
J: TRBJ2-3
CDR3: ASSLGVGGFNTDTQY

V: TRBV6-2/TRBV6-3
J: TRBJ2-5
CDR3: ASSYPDFPGTQY

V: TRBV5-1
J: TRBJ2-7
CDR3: ASSEPGEQY

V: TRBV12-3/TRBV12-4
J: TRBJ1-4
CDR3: ASSSTQQGKSEKLF

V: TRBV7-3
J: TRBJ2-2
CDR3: ASSLNGGLNTGELF

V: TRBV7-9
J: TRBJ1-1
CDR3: ASSFVRGGGNTEAF

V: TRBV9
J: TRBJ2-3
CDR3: ASSALGPGDTQY

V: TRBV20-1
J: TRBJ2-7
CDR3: SAREFAKEQY

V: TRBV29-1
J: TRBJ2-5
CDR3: SVEDLGVIQETQY

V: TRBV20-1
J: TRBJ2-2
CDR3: SARADRENTGELF

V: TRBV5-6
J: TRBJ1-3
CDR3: ASSTLAGNTIY

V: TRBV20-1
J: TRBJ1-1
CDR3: SARDSKVISRNTEAF

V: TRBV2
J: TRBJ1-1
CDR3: AICLGHLGSTPMNTEAF

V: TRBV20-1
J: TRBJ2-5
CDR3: SARDLRVVETQY

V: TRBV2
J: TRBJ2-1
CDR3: ASRAGTIFGEQF

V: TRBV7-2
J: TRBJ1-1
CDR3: ASSTPDRASTEAF

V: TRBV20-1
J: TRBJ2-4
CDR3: SARGQKNIQY

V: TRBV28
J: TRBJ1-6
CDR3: ASRDTGSSYNSPLH

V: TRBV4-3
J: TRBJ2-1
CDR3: ASSQELRGSGVYNEQF

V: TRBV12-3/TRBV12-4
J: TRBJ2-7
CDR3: ASSNVYEQY

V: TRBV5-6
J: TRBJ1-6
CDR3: ASSGTGTRGSSPLH

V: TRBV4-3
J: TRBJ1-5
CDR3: ASSQVSGNQPQH

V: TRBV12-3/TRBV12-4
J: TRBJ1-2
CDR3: ASSLDRVDYT

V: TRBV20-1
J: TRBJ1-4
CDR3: SAKGGGRKLF

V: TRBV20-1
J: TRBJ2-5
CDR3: SARRSGDQETQY

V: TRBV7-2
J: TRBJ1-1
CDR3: ASSTQGRAEPEAF

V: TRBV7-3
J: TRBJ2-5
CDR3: ASSPYSGDGETQY

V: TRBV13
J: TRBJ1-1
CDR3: ASSLQGASPAF